This passage covers 31 T cell receptor beta chains from one sample sequenced in a study of cytomegalovirus exposure and HLA in healthy donors. The PCR was carried out with 60 Vbeta primers and 13 Jbeta primers. Clones were sequenced by immunoSEQ multiplex PCR, and TCRdb holds only the in-frame ones, with some missing. The table includes approximately 180,000 clones, roughly 70% detected once. The sequenced material came from PBMCs. The receptor source for this set is a male donor in good health and CMV-seronegative.

The chain is built from TRBV10-3 and TRBJ2-2, with 7 nucleotides matching TRBD2. Per germline, CDR1 ENHRY and CDR2 SYGVKD. V shed 8 bases and J 6 bases; nucleotides not matched to a gene: 15. This CDR3 has 16 residues. CDR3 in amino acids: CAISKGAGRDPGELFF. In DNA form, the CDR3 reads TGTGCCATCTCGAAGGGTGCAGGGAGGGATCCCGGGGAGCTGTTTTTT.

This chain links TRBV5-1 with TRBJ1-5; D gene uncertain. CDR3 size: 15 residues. CDR1 and CDR2 (germline): SGHRS, YFSETQ. The ends were cut back, 0 bases at V and 3 bases at J, with 10 bases in the middle. CDR3 DNA: TGCGCCAGCAGCTTGGGTCCCGGGATCAATCAGCCCCAGCATTTT. This encodes CASSLGPGINQPQHF.

The rearrangement joins TRBV27 to TRBJ1-5; perhaps TRBD1 as D (6 bases). The CDR3 length is 17 residues. Looked up from germline, CDR1 is MNHEY and CDR2 is SMNVEV (reference sequence). The V and J ends lost 6 bases and 4 bases respectively, with 22 bases between them. CDR3 residues: CASRDLPLGQINQPQHF. The CDR3 DNA reads as TGTGCCAGCAGGGATTTGCCCCTCGGACAGATAAATCAGCCCCAGCATTTT.

This rearrangement joins TRBV4-3 to TRBJ2-2; no clear D gene. Germline CDR1 is LGHNA and CDR2 is YSLEER. V was clipped by 0 bases and J by 6 bases, with 5 bases between them. The CDR3 covers 13 residues. CDR3 sequence: CASSQERSGELFF. In nucleotides, the CDR3 is TGCGCCAGCAGCCAAGAGAGGTCCGGGGAGCTGTTTTTT.

The chain is built from TRBV7-6 and TRBJ1-5; the D gene is possibly TRBD1 (5 bases). Germline V gene lookup returns CDR1 SGHVS and CDR2 FNYEAQ. This CDR3 is 12 amino acids long. V was trimmed by 1 base and J by 7 bases, leaving 5 bases between them. CDR3 bases: TGTGCCAGCAGCTTAGGGGGCCAGCCCCAGCATTTT. Amino acids: CASSLGGQPQHF.

CDR3 sequence: CAISEIGRGSTDTQYF. The CDR3 DNA follows: TGTGCCATCAGTGAGATCGGGCGGGGGAGCACAGATACGCAGTATTTT. V gene TRBV10-3 combines with J gene TRBJ2-3; TRBD2 matches at 7 bases. V lost 2 bases and J lost 0; bases outside the gene matches: 5. Per the germline V gene, CDR1 is ENHRY and CDR2 is SYGVKD. This CDR3 has 16 amino acids.

The chain recombines TRBV4-2 with TRBJ1-1; 7 bases agree with TRBD1. The CDR3 extends over 14 amino acids. Germline V lookup: CDR1 LGHNA, CDR2 YNFKEQ. Unmatched junction bases numbered 2, after V lost 1 base and J lost 3 bases. CDR3 protein: CASSQGDSHTEAFF. The CDR3 bases are TGTGCCAGCAGCCAAGGGGACAGCCACACTGAAGCTTTCTTT.

In its sample, this clone was seen once. The sample carries other DNA sequences with the same CDR3. The CDR3 bases are TGTGCCACCAGCAGAGACAACTCTGGGGCCAACGTCCTGACTTTC. Its protein product is CATSRDNSGANVLTF. V and J are TRBV15 and TRBJ2-6, with no clear D. Trimming removed 0 bases at V and 0 bases at J, with 3 bases between. From germline, CDR1 is LNHNV and CDR2 YYDKDF (reference sequence). The CDR3 loop spans 15 amino acids.

The V gene is TRBV29-1, the J gene TRBJ2-5; 9 bases map to TRBD1. Germline V gives CDR1 SQVTM, CDR2 ANQGSEA. The CDR3 totals 14 residues. With 6 bases clipped from V and 0 bases from J, the junction kept 5 bases outside the gene matches. The CDR3 here is CSVGQGGHQETQYF. The CDR3 DNA sequence: TGCAGCGTGGGACAGGGTGGCCACCAAGAGACCCAGTACTTC.

The genes are TRBV27 and TRBJ1-5, with no clear D. Germline V lookup: CDR1 MNHEY, CDR2 SMNVEV (reference sequence). V lost 2 bases and J 7 bases, leaving 15 bases between the germline ends. CDR3 length equals 15 residues. CDR3 region: CASSLHGNPSQPQHF. The DNA for the CDR3 is TGTGCCAGCAGTTTACACGGGAACCCAAGCCAGCCCCAGCATTTT.

This chain connects TRBV27 to TRBJ2-1; TRBD2 matches at 15 bases. This CDR3 is built from 15 residues. Trimming took 6 bases from V and 9 from J; bases not matched to a gene: 6. The germline gives CDR1 MNHEY, CDR2 SMNVEV (reference sequence). Written as DNA, the CDR3 is TGTGCCAGCAGACTCGGGACTAGCGGGAGGACTGAGCAGTTCTTC. Its protein is CASRLGTSGRTEQFF.

The chain links TRBV9 to TRBJ2-7; 10 bases are shared with TRBD1. V shed 2 bases, J shed 6 bases, and the junction held 2 bases outside the gene matches. This CDR3 spans 13 amino acids. CDR1 is SGDLS, CDR2 YYNGEE, per germline. The CDR3, as DNA: TGTGCCAGCAGCGTGGACAGGGGGTTCGAGCAGTACTTC. This gives the protein CASSVDRGFEQYF.

The chain is built from TRBV5-6 and TRBJ1-2, with TRBD1 matching over 7 bases. Germline values: CDR1 SGHDT, CDR2 YYEEEE. Trimming cost V 1 base and J 2 bases; bases outside gene matches: 8. This CDR3 spans 16 amino acids. CDR3 residues: CASSLRTGSRNYGYTF. As DNA, the CDR3 is TGTGCCAGCAGCTTGCGGACAGGATCCCGGAACTATGGCTACACCTTC.

The chain uses TRBV28 and TRBJ2-1, with D perhaps TRBD1 (5 bases). This CDR3 spans 15 amino acids. The germline CDR1 and CDR2 sequences are MDHEN and SYDVKM. Trimming took 5 bases from V and 0 from J, leaving 11 bases between them. The CDR3 region has the DNA TGTGCCAGCAGTATTAGACAGAGCTCCTACAATGAGCAGTTCTTC. It specifies CASSIRQSSYNEQFF.

The J gene is TRBJ1-3, the V gene TRBV5-4, with 7 bases fitting TRBD1. Germline CDR1 and CDR2: SGHNT and YYREEE (reference sequence). The CDR3 has 17 residues. V lost 3 bases and J lost 1; bases outside the gene matches: 10. The CDR3 sequence is CASSWMPTQGSGNTIYF. The CDR3 DNA follows: TGTGCCAGCAGCTGGATGCCTACACAGGGGTCTGGAAACACCATATATTTT.

This clone appeared once. The V gene is TRBV30, the J gene TRBJ1-1; 9 nucleotides match TRBD1. V lost 2 bases, J lost 5 bases, and 6 bases stayed unmatched. There are 14 residues in the CDR3. Germline V CDR1 and CDR2: GTSNPN, SVGIG (reference sequence). In nucleotides, the CDR3 is TGTGCCTGGAGTAAACGGGACAGGGAAACTGAAGCTTTCTTT. As protein: CAWSKRDRETEAFF.

CDR3 coding DNA: TGTGCCTCAAAGGGGGCTGGGGGCTACACCTTC. It translates to CASKGAGGYTF. The chain has TRBV30 and TRBJ1-2; 7 positions agree with TRBD1. From germline, CDR1 is GTSNPN and CDR2 SVGIG (reference sequence). V trimming: 7 bases; J trimming: 8 bases; junction bases outside the gene matches: 7. The length of the CDR3 is 11 residues.

The rearrangement joins TRBV4-3 to TRBJ2-1; D possibly corresponds to TRBD2 (6 bases). CDR3 length: 18 residues. V shed 0 bases and J shed 6 bases, with 21 bases lying between them. Per the germline V gene, CDR1 is LGHNA and CDR2 is YSLEER. This CDR3 is CASSQEARGIAAANEQFF. The CDR3 DNA reads TGCGCCAGCAGCCAAGAAGCACGGGGGATAGCGGCGGCCAATGAGCAGTTCTTC.

V and J are TRBV5-1 and TRBJ2-3; maybe TRBD2 (5 bases). Trimming took off 0 bases at V and 5 bases at J, with 7 bases between the two ends. Germline V gives CDR1 SGHRS, CDR2 YFSETQ. The CDR3 consists of 13 residues. The CDR3 sequence: CASSLERGDTQYF. CDR3 sequence (DNA): TGCGCCAGCAGCTTGGAACGGGGAGATACGCAGTATTTT. The complete variable domain, with remaining parts taken from reference TRBV5-1 and TRBJ2-3, reads KAGVTQTPRYLIKTRGQQVTLSCSPISGHRSVSWYQQTPGQGLQFLFEYFSETQRNKGNFPGRFSGRQFSNSRSEMNVSTLELGDSALYLCASSLERGDTQYFGPGTRLTVL.

The J gene is TRBJ1-1, the V gene TRBV10-3; maybe TRBD1 (5 bases). Trimming took off 0 bases at V and 0 bases at J, with 8 bases between the two ends. Germline V gives CDR1 ENHRY, CDR2 SYGVKD. The CDR3 consists of 15 residues. In DNA, the CDR3 is TGTGCCATCAGTGAGTCGGGGGGGATGAACACTGAAGCTTTCTTT. Translation gives CAISESGGMNTEAFF.

The chain uses TRBV7-3 and TRBJ1-1; D unresolved. Per the germline V gene, CDR1 is SGHTA and CDR2 is FQGTGA. The CDR3 runs 13 residues. The germline V and J ends were trimmed by 0 bases and 1 base, with 3 bases remaining between them. The CDR3: CASSLTRNTEAFF. CDR3 DNA: TGTGCCAGCAGCTTAACCCGGAACACTGAAGCTTTCTTT. The full variable domain, with the rest looked up from reference TRBV7-3 and TRBJ1-1, is GAGVSQTPSNKVTEKGKYVELRCDPISGHTALYWYRQSLGQGPEFLIYFQGTGAADDSGLPNDRFFAVRPEGSVSTLKIQRTERGDSAVYLCASSLTRNTEAFFGQGTRLTVV.

The rearrangement uses TRBV30 and TRBJ1-3; D perhaps matches TRBD1 (6 bases). Trimming removed 5 bases from V and 0 bases from J, with 11 bases in between. This CDR3 has 14 amino acids. The germline CDR1 and CDR2 sequences are GTSNPN and SVGIG (reference sequence). The CDR3 sequence: CAWDRTVSGNTIYF. For the CDR3, the DNA is TGTGCCTGGGACAGGACCGTCTCTGGAAACACCATATATTTT.

In DNA, the CDR3 is TGTGCCAGTAGTTCCGTCCTGGGAGCGGGCGTCGGCAATGAGCAGTTCTTC. It yields the protein CASSSVLGAGVGNEQFF. The gene calls are TRBV19 and TRBJ2-1; D perhaps matches TRBD2 (6 bases). From germline, CDR1 is LNHDA and CDR2 SQIVND (reference sequence). This CDR3 region has 17 residues. Trimming took 5 bases from V and 6 from J, leaving 23 bases between them.

CDR3 sequence: CASSWGGLVGYTF. In nucleotides, the CDR3 is TGTGCCAGCAGTTGGGGGGGGCTGGTCGGCTACACCTTC. This sequence joins TRBV2 and TRBJ1-2, with D perhaps matching TRBD1 (6 bases). From germline, CDR1 is SNHLY and CDR2 FYNNEI. V was pared by 5 bases and J by 8 bases, with 15 bases between. The CDR3 sequence is 13 residues long.

This chain links TRBV5-1 with TRBJ1-5; the D is unclear. The CDR3 runs to 13 residues. CDR1 is SGHRS and CDR2 is YFSETQ in the germline V gene. V lost 0 bases, J lost 11 bases, and 12 bases lay in between. In DNA form, the CDR3 reads TGCGCCAGCAGCTTGGTCCCATCGGGGTCCCAGCATTTT. Its translation: CASSLVPSGSQHF.

V gene TRBV9 combines with J gene TRBJ1-4; TRBD1 matches 8 bases. Losses at the gene ends were 4 bases for V and 2 bases for J; bases not matched to a gene: 4. Germline lookup yields CDR1 SGDLS and CDR2 YYNGEE. There are 15 residues in the CDR3. CDR3 in DNA: TGTGCCAGCAGCTTTGGACAGGGTACTAATGAAAAACTGTTTTTT. Its protein is CASSFGQGTNEKLFF.

The rearrangement joins TRBV30 to TRBJ1-5; 8 bases map to TRBD1. Germline V gives CDR1 GTSNPN, CDR2 SVGIG (reference sequence). V lost 3 bases to trimming and J lost 7 bases; unmatched junction nucleotides: 11. The CDR3 sequence is 15 residues long. The CDR3, as DNA: TGTGCCTGGAGCGCAGCAGGGGGCGCGGTCCAGCCCCAGCATTTT. It specifies CAWSAAGGAVQPQHF.

The chain links TRBV5-1 to TRBJ2-1; 9 nucleotides match TRBD2. There are 15 residues in the CDR3. Looked up from germline, CDR1 is SGHRS and CDR2 is YFSETQ. After removal of 0 bases from V and 7 bases from J, the junction contained 5 bases not matched to a gene. The DNA for the CDR3 is TGCGCCAGCAGCTTGGGAGCGGGGGGTGCGAATGAGCAGTTCTTC. Translation gives CASSLGAGGANEQFF.

The rearrangement joins TRBV30 to TRBJ2-1, with D tentatively TRBD2 (6 bases). The CDR3 is 11 amino acids. CDR1 and CDR2 from the germline V gene are GTSNPN and SVGIG (reference sequence). V lost 5 bases and J 12 bases, leaving 14 bases between the germline ends. The CDR3 coding sequence is TGTGCCTGGGCTGGGGGGACGGGGCAGTTCTTC. Translation gives CAWAGGTGQFF. Filled out from reference TRBV30 and TRBJ2-1, the complete variable domain reads SQTIHQWPATLVQPVGSPLSLECTVEGTSNPNLYWYRQAAGRGLQLLFYSVGIGQISSEVPQNLSASRPQDRQFILSSKKLLLSDSGFYLCAWAGGTGQFFGPGTRLTVL.

This CDR3 is CASTLGTGPSWPQHF. The CDR3 nucleotides read TGTGCCAGCACCTTAGGGACAGGGCCCAGCTGGCCCCAGCATTTT. The V gene is TRBV28, the J gene TRBJ1-5, with 9 bases aligning to TRBD1. The germline V gene has CDR1 MDHEN and CDR2 SYDVKM. Trimming at V came to 7 bases and at J to 9 bases, leaving 13 bases not matched to a gene. CDR3 size: 15 residues.

The chain uses TRBV6-4 and TRBJ2-7, with 9 bases aligning to TRBD2. Germline V gene data show CDR1 as MRHNA and CDR2 as SNTAGT. The CDR3 contains 14 residues. J gave up 3 bases and V 7 bases, and 7 bases lay outside the gene matches. The CDR3 reads CASKGREGCYEQYF. In nucleotides, the CDR3 is TGTGCCAGCAAAGGGCGGGAGGGATGCTACGAGCAGTACTTC.